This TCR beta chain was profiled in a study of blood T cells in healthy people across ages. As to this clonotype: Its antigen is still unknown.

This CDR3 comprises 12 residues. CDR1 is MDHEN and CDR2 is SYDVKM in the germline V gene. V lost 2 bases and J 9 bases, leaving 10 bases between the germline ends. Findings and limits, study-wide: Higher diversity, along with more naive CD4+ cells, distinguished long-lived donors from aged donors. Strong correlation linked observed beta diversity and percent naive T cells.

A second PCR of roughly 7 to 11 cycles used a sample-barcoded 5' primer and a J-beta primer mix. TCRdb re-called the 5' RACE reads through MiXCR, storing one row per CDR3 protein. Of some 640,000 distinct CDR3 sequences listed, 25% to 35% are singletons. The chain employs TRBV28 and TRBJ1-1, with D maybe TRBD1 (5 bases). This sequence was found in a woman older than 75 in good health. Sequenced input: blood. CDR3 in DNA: TGTGCCAGCAGTTTACCGGGACTCCAAGCTTTCTTT. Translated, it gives CASSLPGLQAFF.